These 19 T cell receptor beta chains were all obtained from the same sample, sequenced in a study of cytomegalovirus exposure and HLA in healthy donors. Amplification used 60 Vbeta primers and 13 Jbeta primers. Method: immunoSEQ multiplex PCR; TCRdb's copy keeps in-frame clones and lacks some. This table holds 80,000 or so clones, 75% to 85% found once. The sample consisted of PBMCs. These receptors were taken from a man in his forties or fifties in good health and CMV-seropositive.

This chain links TRBV7-3 with TRBJ1-1; D is possibly TRBD1 (5 bases). The CDR3 runs 16 residues. The V end lost 5 bases, the J end lost 4 bases, and 20 bases lay between the germline ends. CDR1 and CDR2 (germline): SGHTA, FQGTGA. The CDR3 DNA reads TGTGCCAGCAGCCTCTCCGGGACTTCCCGGGGCACTGAAGCTTTCTTT. Translating gives CASSLSGTSRGTEAFF.

The genes are TRBV6-5 and TRBJ2-3, with unresolved D. Germline V CDR1 and CDR2: MNHEY, SVGAGI. The CDR3 covers 15 residues. The germline V and J ends were trimmed by 0 bases and 6 bases, with 13 bases remaining between them. The CDR3 reads CASSYSESRGDTQYF. CDR3 nucleotide sequence: TGTGCCAGCAGTTACTCGGAGTCTAGAGGCGATACGCAGTATTTT.

The DNA for the CDR3 is TGTGCCAGCAGCTTTACAGCGGGAGCCGTTGATCACAATGAGCAGTTCTTC. Translating gives CASSFTAGAVDHNEQFF. The chain combines TRBV11-1 with TRBJ2-1; 8 bases map to TRBD2. The V gene's germline CDR1 is SGHAT and CDR2 FQDESV (reference sequence). This CDR3 contains 17 residues. V dropped 3 bases and J dropped 5; count of bases not matched to a gene: 12.

The sample holds a few counts of this clone. The chain recombines TRBV15 with TRBJ1-5; the match to TRBD1 covers 8 bases. CDR1 is LNHNV and CDR2 is YYDKDF in the germline V gene (reference sequence). V lost 3 bases and J lost 7; bases outside the gene matches: 11. The CDR3 is 16 residues long. This chain's CDR3 is CATSSGGQAWGQPQHF. The CDR3 DNA is TGTGCCACCAGCAGTGGGGGACAGGCGTGGGGGCAGCCCCAGCATTTT.

This clone was picked up a small number of times. The chain employs TRBV4-1 and TRBJ1-4; TRBD1 matches at 8 bases. The CDR3 is 15 amino acids. The germline gives CDR1 MGHRA, CDR2 YSYEKL. The V gene end was trimmed by 3 bases and the J gene end by 6 bases; junction bases not matched to a gene: 6. DNA of the CDR3: TGCGCCAGCAGCCAGCAGGGGGCGCGGGATGAAAAACTGTTTTTT. Its protein product is CASSQQGARDEKLFF.

There are a few counts of this clone. The DNA of the CDR3 is TGTGCCAGCAGTGAGGGACAGGGCCTCTACGAGCAGTACTTC. Translation: CASSEGQGLYEQYF. The chain employs TRBV6-1 and TRBJ2-7; 9 bases are a match to TRBD1. The V gene end was trimmed by 3 bases and the J gene end by 3 bases; junction bases not matched to a gene: 3. The CDR3 has 14 residues. Germline CDR1 is MNHNS and CDR2 is SASEGT.

This rearrangement joins TRBV9 to TRBJ2-1; 11 nucleotides line up with TRBD2. V was clipped by 4 bases and J by 2 bases; unmatched bases: 5. In germline, CDR1 is SGDLS, CDR2 YYNGEE. The CDR3 consists of 16 residues. The CDR3 DNA sequence: TGTGCCAGCAGCCCCCTAGCGGGAGGTACCTACAATGAGCAGTTCTTC. This codes for CASSPLAGGTYNEQFF.

This chain links TRBV7-9 with TRBJ1-2; D is ambiguous. Germline CDR1 and CDR2: SEHNR and FQNEAQ (reference sequence). The CDR3 has 12 amino acids. The V end was cut by 3 bases, the J end by 8 bases, with 10 bases between. This CDR3 is CASSFGWEGYTF. The CDR3 DNA reads as TGTGCCAGCAGCTTTGGTTGGGAGGGCTACACCTTC. Full variable domain (missing parts from reference TRBV7-9 and TRBJ1-2): DTGVSQNPRHKITKRGQNVTFRCDPISEHNRLYWYRQTLGQGPEFLTYFQNEAQLEKSRLLSDRFSAERPKGSFSTLEIQRTEQGDSAMYLCASSFGWEGYTFGSGTRLTVV.

About this clone: Within the sample, other DNA sequences also encode this same CDR3. The chain couples TRBV30 to TRBJ2-7; maybe TRBD1 (5 bases). Trimming took 4 bases from V and 6 from J, leaving 10 bases between them. The CDR3 sequence is 11 residues long. Germline CDR1 reads GTSNPN; CDR2 reads SVGIG (reference sequence). The CDR3 DNA follows: TGTGCCTGGAAAGACAGACGCGAGCAGTACTTC. Translating gives CAWKDRREQYF.

V and J are TRBV13 and TRBJ2-3, with no clear D. Trimming cost V 4 bases and J 4 bases, with 6 bases left between them. CDR3 size: 12 residues. Germline V gene data show CDR1 as PRHDT and CDR2 as FYEKMQ (reference sequence). Written as DNA, the CDR3 is TGTGCCAGCAGCTATGCGGCAGATACGCAGTATTTT. It codes for CASSYAADTQYF.

CDR3 nucleotides: TGTGCCAGCAGCCAAGTAACTAGCGGGAGGAAGGCCGGGGAGCTGTTTTTT. Translation: CASSQVTSGRKAGELFF. The chain uses TRBV4-2 and TRBJ2-2; 12 bases match TRBD2. V gave up 1 base and J gave up 6 bases; unmatched junction bases: 6. The V gene's germline CDR1 is LGHNA and CDR2 YNFKEQ. The CDR3 is 17 amino acids.

The chain joins TRBV11-3 to TRBJ1-2; D not resolved. This CDR3 has 16 amino acids. The germline V and J ends were trimmed by 2 bases and 2 bases, with 15 bases remaining between them. From germline, CDR1 is SGHNT and CDR2 YENEEA. The CDR3 sequence is CASSLSALGVNYGYTF. The CDR3 nucleotides are TGTGCCAGCAGCTTATCGGCCTTGGGAGTGAACTATGGCTACACCTTC.

This chain connects TRBV5-4 to TRBJ2-5; D is unresolved. The J call is doubtful: the DNA matches TRBJ2-7 better. Germline CDR1 reads SGHNT; CDR2 reads YYREEE (reference sequence). This CDR3 has 14 amino acids. This CDR3 is CASSTRWPTYEQYF. For the CDR3, the DNA is TGTGCCAGCAGCACGCGGTGGCCCACCTACGAGCAGTACTTC.

V gene TRBV6-5 combines with J gene TRBJ2-2; possible D gene TRBD1, 6 bases. CDR3 length equals 15 residues. In germline, CDR1 is MNHEY, CDR2 SVGAGI. The V gene lost 6 bases and the J gene lost 5 bases, with 16 bases spanning the gap. The CDR3 here is CASSPQGRKTGELFF. The CDR3 bases are TGTGCCAGCAGCCCTCAGGGGCGAAAAACCGGGGAGCTGTTTTTT.

This chain links TRBV27 with TRBJ1-5, with D possibly matching TRBD1 (6 bases). The V end lost 6 bases, the J end lost 3 bases, and 15 bases lay between the germline ends. Looked up from germline, CDR1 is MNHEY and CDR2 is SMNVEV (reference sequence). The CDR3 covers 15 residues. CDR3: CASSRTDPFNQPQHF. CDR3 nucleotides: TGTGCCAGCAGCCGGACAGATCCTTTCAATCAGCCCCAGCATTTT.

The V gene is TRBV13, the J gene TRBJ1-6; 7 bases align to TRBD1. The CDR3 covers 19 residues. Germline CDR1 is PRHDT and CDR2 is FYEKMQ (reference sequence). After removal of 3 bases from V and 0 bases from J, the junction contained 11 bases not matched to a gene. The CDR3 nucleotides read TGTGCCAGCAGCTTCGGACAGGCCGGAGTAAGCTCCTATAATTCACCCCTCCACTTT. This translates into CASSFGQAGVSSYNSPLHF.

The J gene is TRBJ2-3, the V gene TRBV30; D is undetermined. Germline V lookup: CDR1 GTSNPN, CDR2 SVGIG (reference sequence). V lost 0 bases to trimming and J lost 1 base, with 8 bases between them. The CDR3 is 14 residues long. The CDR3 region is CAWSVRGGTDTQYF. CDR3 DNA sequence: TGTGCCTGGAGTGTACGAGGAGGCACAGATACGCAGTATTTT.

The rearrangement joins TRBV29-1 to TRBJ2-3; tentatively, D is TRBD1 (6 bases). From germline, CDR1 is SQVTM and CDR2 ANQGSEA. The ends were cut back, 2 bases at V and 4 bases at J, with 13 bases in the middle. The CDR3 has 14 amino acids. The CDR3 DNA is TGCAGCGTTGAATCGGTACAGGGACCAGATACGCAGTATTTT. It translates to CSVESVQGPDTQYF.

The chain carries TRBV30 and TRBJ2-2; TRBD1 matches 7 bases. The length of the CDR3 is 16 residues. Germline V gene data show CDR1 as GTSNPN and CDR2 as SVGIG (reference sequence). V was clipped by 1 base and J by 2 bases; unmatched bases: 7. Here the CDR3 DNA reads TGTGCCTGGAGTGCCAAACGGGACAGCAACACCGGGGAGCTGTTTTTT. It encodes CAWSAKRDSNTGELFF.